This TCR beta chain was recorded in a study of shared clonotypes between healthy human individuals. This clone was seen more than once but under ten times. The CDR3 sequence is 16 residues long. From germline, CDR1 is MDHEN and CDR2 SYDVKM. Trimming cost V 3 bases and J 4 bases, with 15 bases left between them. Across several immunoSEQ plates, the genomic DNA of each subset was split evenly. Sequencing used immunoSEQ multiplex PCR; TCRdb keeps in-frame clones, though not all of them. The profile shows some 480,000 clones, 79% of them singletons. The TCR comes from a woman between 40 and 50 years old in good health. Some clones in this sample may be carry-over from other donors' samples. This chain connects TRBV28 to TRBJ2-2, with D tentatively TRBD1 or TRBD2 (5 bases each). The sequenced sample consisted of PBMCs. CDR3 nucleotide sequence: TGTGCCAGCAGTTTCCCGGGGCCACGGAGCACCGGGGAGCTGTTTTTT. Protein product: CASSFPGPRSTGELFF.